The text below deals with one T cell receptor beta chain. Its antigen remains unknown. Before treatment, baseline tumor tissue was collected for sequencing. This sample is part of a study of circulating tumor DNA in untreated peripheral T-cell lymphoma. Study conclusions and caveats: Baseline tissues yielded roughly 86% and baseline serum about 69% tumor-specific clonotype detection.

Only in-frame clones appear in the TCRdb table, and some are missing; sequencing was by immunoSEQ multiplex PCR. The sample has around 1,200 clones, 70% to 85% seen once. Specimen: tumor tissue. The sequence came from a human donor with peripheral T-cell lymphoma.

CDR3 sequence: CASSPNSGSNTGELFF. The CDR3 DNA reads as TGTGCCAGCTCACCAAACTCCGGGTCGAACACCGGGGAGCTGTTTTTT. J is TRBJ2-2 and V is TRBV18; the D is unclear. CDR1 and CDR2 from the germline V gene are KGHSH and LQKENI. V lost 2 bases and J 0 bases, leaving 10 bases between the germline ends. The CDR3 loop spans 16 amino acids.